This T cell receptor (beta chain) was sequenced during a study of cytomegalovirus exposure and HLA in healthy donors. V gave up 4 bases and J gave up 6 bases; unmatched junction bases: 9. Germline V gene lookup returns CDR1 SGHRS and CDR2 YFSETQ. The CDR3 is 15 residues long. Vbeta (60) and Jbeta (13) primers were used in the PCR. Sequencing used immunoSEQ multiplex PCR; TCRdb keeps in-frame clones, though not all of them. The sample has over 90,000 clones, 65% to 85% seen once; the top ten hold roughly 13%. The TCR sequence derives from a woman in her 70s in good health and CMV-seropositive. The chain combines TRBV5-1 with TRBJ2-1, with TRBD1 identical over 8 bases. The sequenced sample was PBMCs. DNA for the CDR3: TGCGCCAGCAGCGCCATAGAGACAGGGGTCAATGAGCAGTTCTTC. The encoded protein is CASSAIETGVNEQFF.